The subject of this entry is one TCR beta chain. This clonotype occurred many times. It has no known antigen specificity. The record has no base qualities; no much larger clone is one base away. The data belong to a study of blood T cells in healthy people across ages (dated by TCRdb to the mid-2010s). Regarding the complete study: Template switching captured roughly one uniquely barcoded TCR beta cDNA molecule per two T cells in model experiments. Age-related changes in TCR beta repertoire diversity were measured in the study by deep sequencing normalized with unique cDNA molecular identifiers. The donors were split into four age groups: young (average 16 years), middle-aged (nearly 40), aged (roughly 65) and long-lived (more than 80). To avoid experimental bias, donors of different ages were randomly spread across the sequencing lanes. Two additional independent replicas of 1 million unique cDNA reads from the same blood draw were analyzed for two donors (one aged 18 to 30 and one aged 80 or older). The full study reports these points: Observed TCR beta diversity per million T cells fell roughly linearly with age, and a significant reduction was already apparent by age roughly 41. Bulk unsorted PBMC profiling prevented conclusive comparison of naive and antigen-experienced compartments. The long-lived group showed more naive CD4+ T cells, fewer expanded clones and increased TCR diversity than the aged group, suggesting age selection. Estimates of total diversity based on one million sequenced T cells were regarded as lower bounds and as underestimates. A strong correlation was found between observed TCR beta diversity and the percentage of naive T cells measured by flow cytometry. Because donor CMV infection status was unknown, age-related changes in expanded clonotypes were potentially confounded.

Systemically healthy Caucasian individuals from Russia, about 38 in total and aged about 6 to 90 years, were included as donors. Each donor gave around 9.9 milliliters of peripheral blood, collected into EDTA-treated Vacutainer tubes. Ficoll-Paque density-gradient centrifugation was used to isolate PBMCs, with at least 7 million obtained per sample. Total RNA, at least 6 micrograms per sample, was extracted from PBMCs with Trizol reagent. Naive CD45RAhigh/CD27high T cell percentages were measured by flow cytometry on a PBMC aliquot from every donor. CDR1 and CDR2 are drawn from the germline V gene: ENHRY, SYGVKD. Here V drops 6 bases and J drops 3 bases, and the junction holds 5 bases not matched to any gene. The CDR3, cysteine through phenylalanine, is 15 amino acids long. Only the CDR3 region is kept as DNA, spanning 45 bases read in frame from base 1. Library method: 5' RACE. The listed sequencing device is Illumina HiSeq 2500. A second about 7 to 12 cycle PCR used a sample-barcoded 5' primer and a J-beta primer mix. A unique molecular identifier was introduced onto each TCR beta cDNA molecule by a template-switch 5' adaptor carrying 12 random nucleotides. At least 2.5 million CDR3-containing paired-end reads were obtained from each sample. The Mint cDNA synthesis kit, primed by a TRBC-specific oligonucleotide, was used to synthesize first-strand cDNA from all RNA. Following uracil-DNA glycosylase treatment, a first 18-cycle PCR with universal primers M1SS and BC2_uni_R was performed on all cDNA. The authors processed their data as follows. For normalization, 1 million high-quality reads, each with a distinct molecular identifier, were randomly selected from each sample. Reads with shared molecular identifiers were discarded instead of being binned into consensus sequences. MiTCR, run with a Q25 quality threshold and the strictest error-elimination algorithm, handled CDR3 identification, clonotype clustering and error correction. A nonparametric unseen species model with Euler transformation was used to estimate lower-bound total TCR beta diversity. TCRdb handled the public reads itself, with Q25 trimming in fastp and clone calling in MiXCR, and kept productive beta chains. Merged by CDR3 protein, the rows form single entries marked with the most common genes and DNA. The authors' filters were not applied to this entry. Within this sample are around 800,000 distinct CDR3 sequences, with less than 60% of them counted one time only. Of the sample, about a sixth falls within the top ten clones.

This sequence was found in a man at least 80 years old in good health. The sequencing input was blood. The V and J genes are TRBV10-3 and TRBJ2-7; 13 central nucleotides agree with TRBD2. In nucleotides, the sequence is TGTGCCATCAGGGCGGGACTAGCGGGAAACTACGAGCAGTACTTC. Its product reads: CAIRAGLAGNYEQYF.